These 27 T cell receptor beta chains share one sample of origin, sequenced in a study of blood T cell repertoires in COVID-19. Repertoires were generated with immunoSEQ multiplex PCR, while TCRdb's copy carries only in-frame clones and drops some. Among roughly 15,000 clones listed, roughly 90% were seen once. The sample taken for sequencing was peripheral blood. These receptor sequences come from a human donor in a cohort sampled during active COVID-19.

The chain is built from TRBV20-1 and TRBJ1-5; D not certain. This CDR3 has 15 amino acids. Germline V gene lookup returns CDR1 DFQATT and CDR2 SNEGSKA (reference sequence). V lost 3 bases and J 0 bases, leaving 12 bases between the germline ends. CDR3 sequence (DNA): TGCAGTGCTAGTGTAGGAGGGAATAGCAATCAGCCCCAGCATTTT. It encodes CSASVGGNSNQPQHF.

The V and J genes are TRBV18 and TRBJ2-7, with 8 bases matching TRBD1. Germline CDR1 KGHSH, CDR2 LQKENI. The length of the CDR3 is 15 residues. V shed 1 base and J 1 base; nucleotides not matched to a gene: 3. In DNA, the CDR3 is TGTGCCAGCTCACCACAGGGACAGGCATCCTACGAGCAGTACTTC. As protein: CASSPQGQASYEQYF. The whole variable domain, remainder taken from reference TRBV18 and TRBJ2-7, is NAGVMQNPRHLVRRRGQEARLRCSPMKGHSHVYWYRQLPEEGLKFMVYLQKENIIDESGMPKERFSAEFPKEGPSILRIQQVVRGDSAAYFCASSPQGQASYEQYFGPGTRLTVT.

The rearrangement links TRBV9 to TRBJ1-2; 8 bases line up with TRBD1. The CDR3 length is 14 residues. The V segment lost 6 bases and the J segment 1 base; nucleotides outside the gene matches: 5. Germline V gene sequence: CDR1 SGDLS, CDR2 YYNGEE. The CDR3 DNA is TGTGCCAGCAACCCAGGGGGCGATAACTATGGCTACACCTTC. Its translation: CASNPGGDNYGYTF.

V gene TRBV5-1 combines with J gene TRBJ1-1; D is possibly TRBD1 (5 bases). Germline CDR1 is SGHRS and CDR2 is YFSETQ. The V end lost 3 bases, the J end lost 0 bases, and 12 bases lay between the germline ends. This CDR3 has 15 residues. CDR3 nucleotides: TGCGCCAGCAGCTACGGGGGTGGGATGAACACTGAAGCTTTCTTT. This translates into CASSYGGGMNTEAFF.

This chain uses TRBV5-4 with TRBJ1-2, with a possible D match to TRBD1 (6 bases). Trimming pared 4 bases from V and 4 bases from J, leaving 8 bases between. CDR1 SGHNT and CDR2 YYREEE come from the germline V gene (reference sequence). This CDR3 is built from 12 residues. The CDR3: CASSLGGYGYTF. The CDR3 bases are TGTGCCAGCAGCCTAGGGGGCTATGGCTACACCTTC.

CDR3 sequence: CASSVDPSGGSYEQYF. Written as DNA, the CDR3 is TGTGCCAGCAGCGTAGATCCCAGCGGGGGATCTTACGAGCAGTACTTC. The rearrangement uses TRBV9 and TRBJ2-7, with TRBD2 identical over 8 bases. Germline V CDR1 and CDR2: SGDLS, YYNGEE. J gave up 4 bases and V 0 bases, and 9 bases lay outside the gene matches. This CDR3 is built from 16 residues.

The CDR3 DNA reads as TGCGCCAGCAGCTCGGGACTCACAGGGGTCTCCTCCTACAATGAGCAGTTCTTC. Its protein product is CASSSGLTGVSSYNEQFF. This chain connects TRBV5-1 to TRBJ2-1; D might be TRBD1 (7 bases). This CDR3 spans 18 amino acids. Trimming pared 3 bases from V and 0 bases from J, leaving 19 bases between. Germline values: CDR1 SGHRS, CDR2 YFSETQ. Supplemented by reference TRBV5-1 and TRBJ2-1, the full variable domain reads KAGVTQTPRYLIKTRGQQVTLSCSPISGHRSVSWYQQTPGQGLQFLFEYFSETQRNKGNFPGRFSGRQFSNSRSEMNVSTLELGDSALYLCASSSGLTGVSSYNEQFFGPGTRLTVL.

The CDR3 DNA reads as TGTGCCAGCTCACCGACAGGGTTGGCTGGAAACACCATATATTTT. This gives the protein CASSPTGLAGNTIYF. The rearrangement joins TRBV18 to TRBJ1-3; 7 bases are a match to TRBD1. In germline, CDR1 is KGHSH, CDR2 LQKENI. The ends lost 3 bases at V and 2 bases at J; junction bases unmatched: 4. The CDR3 length is 15 residues.

This sequence joins TRBV3-1 (or the pseudogene TRBV3-2) and TRBJ1-4, with a tentative D call TRBD1 (5 bases). CDR3 length: 14 residues. With 8 bases removed from V and 8 bases from J, the gap between germline ends came to 18 bases. CDR1 and CDR2 from the germline V gene are LGHDT and YNNKEL (reference sequence). The CDR3 nucleotides are TGTGCCAGCGGGGGGGATTCTTTAGGCGAAAAACTGTTTTTT. Its protein is CASGGDSLGEKLFF.

V gene TRBV5-1 combines with J gene TRBJ1-1, with D perhaps matching TRBD1 (6 bases). The CDR3 spans 17 residues. V lost 4 bases and J 5 bases, leaving 24 bases between the germline ends. Germline CDR1 and CDR2: SGHRS and YFSETQ. CDR3 sequence: CASSLSLTGTTGTEAFF. CDR3 coding DNA: TGCGCCAGCAGCCTCAGCCTGACAGGAACCACGGGGACTGAAGCTTTCTTT.

This clone was counted only a few times. The rearrangement uses TRBV7-9 and TRBJ1-5; a weak D match, TRBD1 (6 bases). Germline CDR1 reads SEHNR; CDR2 reads FQNEAQ (reference sequence). This CDR3 contains 13 residues. V lost 5 bases and J lost 5, with 10 bases in between. As DNA, the CDR3 is TGTGCCAGCAGCCCCGGGACATATCAGCCCCAGCATTTT. Protein: CASSPGTYQPQHF.

DNA for the CDR3: TGTGCCAGCACCGAGGGGGGGGGTCCAGATACGCAGTATTTT. Its protein is CASTEGGGPDTQYF. This chain connects TRBV13 to TRBJ2-3, with a possible D match to TRBD2 (7 bases). V was shortened by 7 bases and J by 4 bases, with 15 bases between the two germline ends. The CDR3 loop spans 14 amino acids. CDR1 is PRHDT, CDR2 FYEKMQ, per germline (reference sequence).

The rearrangement links TRBV27 to TRBJ1-6; no definite D call. Germline V gene data show CDR1 as MNHEY and CDR2 as SMNVEV (reference sequence). V dropped 3 bases and J dropped 9 bases, with 12 bases sitting between them. The CDR3 runs 14 residues. For the CDR3, the DNA is TGTGCCAGCAGTTTCGAGCTGTTTGTTTCACCCCTCCACTTT. It encodes CASSFELFVSPLHF.

The chain has TRBV3-1 (or the pseudogene TRBV3-2) and TRBJ1-1; D not resolved. Looked up from germline, CDR1 is LGHDT and CDR2 is YNNKEL (reference sequence). CDR3 size: 15 residues. Trimming removed 0 bases at V and 0 bases at J, with 8 bases between. The CDR3 sequence is CASSQDLSVNTEAFF. Written as DNA, the CDR3 is TGTGCCAGCAGCCAAGACCTCTCCGTGAACACTGAAGCTTTCTTT.

The J gene is TRBJ2-5, the V gene TRBV5-4, with D maybe TRBD2 (5 bases). Germline CDR1 reads SGHNT; CDR2 reads YYREEE (reference sequence). V gave up 0 bases and J gave up 5 bases, with 11 bases separating them. The CDR3 is made up of 14 amino acids. In DNA, the CDR3 is TGTGCCAGCAGCTTGGGATGGTCGGGGGAGACCCAGTACTTC. Translated: CASSLGWSGETQYF.

Here the CDR3 DNA reads TGTGCCAGCAGCCTCATGACGGCGGGAGGCTACACCTTC. Translation gives CASSLMTAGGYTF. This rearrangement joins TRBV3-1 (or the pseudogene TRBV3-2) to TRBJ1-2, with no clear D. V was pared by 4 bases and J by 8 bases, with 14 bases between. The V gene's germline CDR1 is LGHDT and CDR2 YNNKEL (reference sequence). There are 13 residues in the CDR3.

This chain connects TRBV2 to TRBJ2-7; unclear D gene. Germline CDR1 is SNHLY and CDR2 is FYNNEI. The CDR3 consists of 13 residues. V lost 4 bases and J lost 4, with 11 bases in between. CDR3 loop: CASSVQLDYEQYF. DNA for the CDR3: TGTGCCAGCAGTGTTCAGCTAGATTACGAGCAGTACTTC.

The chain carries TRBV2 and TRBJ1-2; the D gene is possibly TRBD1 (6 bases). The CDR3 loop spans 15 amino acids. The germline V gene has CDR1 SNHLY and CDR2 FYNNEI. V gave up 3 bases and J gave up 7 bases, with 18 bases separating them. This chain's CDR3 is CASSDSRAGEGGYTF. The CDR3 region has the DNA TGTGCCAGCAGTGATTCTCGGGCAGGGGAGGGTGGCTACACCTTC.

This clone is labeled as medium-sized. The chain links TRBV7-9 to TRBJ2-5; D is undetermined. The germline V gene has CDR1 SEHNR and CDR2 FQNEAQ (reference sequence). The V gene lost 1 base and the J gene lost 0 bases, with 6 bases spanning the gap. The CDR3 sequence is 14 residues long. The CDR3 nucleotides read TGTGCCAGCAGCTTAGAGAGGTACCAAGAGACCCAGTACTTC. Translated, it gives CASSLERYQETQYF.

The V call is TRBV3-1 (or the pseudogene TRBV3-2), the J call TRBJ1-2; a weak D match, TRBD1 (6 bases). This CDR3 has 14 residues. The V and J ends lost 3 bases and 2 bases respectively, with 10 bases between them. Germline CDR1 and CDR2: LGHDT and YNNKEL (reference sequence). Here the CDR3 DNA reads TGTGCCAGCAGCCACGATAGGGGGAACTATGGCTACACCTTC. Translated, it gives CASSHDRGNYGYTF.

The chain employs TRBV21-1 and TRBJ2-1; the D call TRBD2 from the table was never checked on the DNA. TRBV21-1 is an annotated pseudogene. The CDR3 length is 17 residues. CDR3 bases: TGTGCCAGCAGCAATAGGGCGGGGGGGACGTCGTACAATGAGCAGTTCTTC. This codes for CASSNRAGGTSYNEQFF.

This chain connects TRBV6-5 to TRBJ2-7, with 8 bases matching TRBD1. V lost 10 bases to trimming and J lost 7 bases; unmatched junction nucleotides: 18. Germline CDR1 MNHEY, CDR2 SVGAGI. The CDR3 has 15 amino acids. In nucleotides, the CDR3 is TGTGCCACCCTTCAAAGCGGGCAGGGGGCCAGAGAGCAGTACTTC. Encoded protein: CATLQSGQGAREQYF.

Here the CDR3 DNA reads TGCAGCGTTAGCAGGGGCTCCTACGAGCAGTACTTC. The encoded protein is CSVSRGSYEQYF. This chain uses TRBV29-1 with TRBJ2-7, with a possible D match to TRBD1 (6 bases). Trimming stripped 5 bases from V and 0 bases from J, with 8 bases between. Germline values: CDR1 SQVTM, CDR2 ANQGSEA. The CDR3 spans 12 residues.

The chain employs TRBV2 and TRBJ1-2, with D uncertain. CDR1 is SNHLY, CDR2 FYNNEI, per germline. V lost 6 bases and J lost 6, with 11 bases in between. This CDR3 spans 12 amino acids. DNA of the CDR3: TGTGCCAGCAGGGGAGAGGGTAATGGCTACACCTTC. Its protein product is CASRGEGNGYTF.

J is TRBJ1-6 and V is TRBV7-9, with unresolved D. The CDR3 is 13 residues long. Trimming took off 5 bases at V and 5 bases at J, with 7 bases between the two ends. The germline V gene encodes CDR1 SEHNR and CDR2 FQNEAQ (reference sequence). CDR3 loop: CASSPRDNSPLHF. CDR3 bases: TGTGCCAGCAGCCCCCGGGATAATTCACCCCTCCACTTT. The whole variable domain, filled in from reference TRBV7-9 and TRBJ1-6, reads DTGVSQNPRHKITKRGQNVTFRCDPISEHNRLYWYRQTLGQGPEFLTYFQNEAQLEKSRLLSDRFSAERPKGSFSTLEIQRTEQGDSAMYLCASSPRDNSPLHFGNGTRLTVT.

The gene calls are TRBV6-6 and TRBJ1-5; D uncertain. Trimming took off 5 bases at V and 5 bases at J, with 19 bases between the two ends. This CDR3 spans 16 amino acids. CDR1 and CDR2 from the germline V gene are MNHNY and SVGAGI (reference sequence). The CDR3 DNA sequence: TGTGCCAGCAGTCCCCCGTCTAGGTTCAAGGATCAGCCCCAGCATTTT. Translating gives CASSPPSRFKDQPQHF.

The CDR3 DNA sequence: TGCGCCAGCAGCCCAGGGACAGGGGCCTATGGCTACACCTTC. Protein product: CASSPGTGAYGYTF. The rearrangement links TRBV5-1 to TRBJ1-2; 10 bases fit TRBD1. The J segment lost 4 bases and the V segment lost 4 bases, leaving 4 bases of the junction unmatched. Germline loops: CDR1 SGHRS, CDR2 YFSETQ. CDR3 length: 14 residues.